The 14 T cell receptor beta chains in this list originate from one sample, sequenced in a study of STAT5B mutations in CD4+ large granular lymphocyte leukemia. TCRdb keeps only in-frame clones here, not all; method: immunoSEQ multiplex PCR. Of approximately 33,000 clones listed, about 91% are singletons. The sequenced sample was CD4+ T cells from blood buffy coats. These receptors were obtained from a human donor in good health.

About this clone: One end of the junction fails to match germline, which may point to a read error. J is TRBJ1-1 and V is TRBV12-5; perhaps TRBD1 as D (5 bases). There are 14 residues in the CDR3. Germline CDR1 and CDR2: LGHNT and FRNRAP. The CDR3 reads CASALDTLYTEAFF. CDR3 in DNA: TGTGCTAGTGCTTTGGACACGCTATACACTGAAGCTTTCTTT.

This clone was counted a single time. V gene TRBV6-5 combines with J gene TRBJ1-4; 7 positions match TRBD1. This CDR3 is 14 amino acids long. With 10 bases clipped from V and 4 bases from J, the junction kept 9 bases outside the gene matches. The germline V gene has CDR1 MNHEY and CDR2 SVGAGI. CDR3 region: CATARQGHNEKLFF. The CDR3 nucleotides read TGTGCCACCGCGCGACAGGGTCATAATGAAAAACTGTTTTTT.

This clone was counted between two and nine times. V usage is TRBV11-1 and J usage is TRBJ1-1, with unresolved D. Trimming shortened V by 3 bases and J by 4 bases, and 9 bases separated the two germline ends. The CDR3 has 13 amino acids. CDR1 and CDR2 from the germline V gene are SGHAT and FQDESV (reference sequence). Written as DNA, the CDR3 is TGTGCCAGCAGCTTCGATGAGGGCACTGAAGCTTTCTTT. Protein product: CASSFDEGTEAFF.

The CDR3: CASSIRERAFAKNIQYF. In nucleotides, the CDR3 is TGTGCCAGTAGTATCAGGGAAAGGGCCTTCGCCAAAAACATTCAGTACTTC. The chain recombines TRBV19 with TRBJ2-4; maybe TRBD1 (5 bases). The V end lost 3 bases, the J end lost 1 base, and 16 bases lay between the germline ends. CDR3 size: 17 residues. Germline values: CDR1 LNHDA, CDR2 SQIVND (reference sequence).

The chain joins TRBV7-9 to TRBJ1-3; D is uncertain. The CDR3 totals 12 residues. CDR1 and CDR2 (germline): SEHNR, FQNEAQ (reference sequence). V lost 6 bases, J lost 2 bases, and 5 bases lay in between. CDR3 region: CASRAAGNTIYF. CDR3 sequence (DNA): TGTGCCAGCAGGGCAGCTGGAAACACCATATATTTT.

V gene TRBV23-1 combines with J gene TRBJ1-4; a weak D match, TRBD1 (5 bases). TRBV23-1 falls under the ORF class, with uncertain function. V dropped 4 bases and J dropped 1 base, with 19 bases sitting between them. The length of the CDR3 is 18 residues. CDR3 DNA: TGCGCCAGCAGTCCCAGACAGCCCCAAGGGGTAACTAATGAAAAACTGTTTTTT. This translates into CASSPRQPQGVTNEKLFF.

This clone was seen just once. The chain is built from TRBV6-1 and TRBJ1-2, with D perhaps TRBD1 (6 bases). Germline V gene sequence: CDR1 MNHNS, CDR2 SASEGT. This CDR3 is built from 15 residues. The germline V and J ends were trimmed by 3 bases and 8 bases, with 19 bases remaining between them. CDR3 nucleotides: TGTGCCAGCAGTGACGCGGTGGGGGGGGCGAGGGGCTACACCTTC. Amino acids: CASSDAVGGARGYTF.

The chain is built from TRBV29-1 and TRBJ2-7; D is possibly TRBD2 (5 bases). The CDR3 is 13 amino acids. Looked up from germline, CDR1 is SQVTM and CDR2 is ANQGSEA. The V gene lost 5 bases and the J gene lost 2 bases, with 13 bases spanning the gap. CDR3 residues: CSVLRTAAYEQYF. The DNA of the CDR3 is TGCAGCGTTTTGCGGACTGCAGCCTACGAGCAGTACTTC.

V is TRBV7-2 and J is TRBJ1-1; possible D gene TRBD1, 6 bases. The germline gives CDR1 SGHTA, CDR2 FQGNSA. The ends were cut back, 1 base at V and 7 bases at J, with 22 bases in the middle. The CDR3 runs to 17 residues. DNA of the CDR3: TGTGCCAGCAGCTTAGTTGCGCGCTCCCGAGGGGGGAATGAAGCTTTCTTT. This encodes CASSLVARSRGGNEAFF. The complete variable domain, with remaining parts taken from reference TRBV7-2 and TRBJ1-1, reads GAGVSQSPSNKVTEKGKDVELRCDPISGHTALYWYRQSLGQGLEFLIYFQGNSAPDKSGLPSDRFSAERTGGSVSTLTIQRTQQEDSAVYLCASSLVARSRGGNEAFFGQGTRLTVV.

The chain's CDR3 is CASSQPMGTEAFF. CDR3 nucleotide sequence: TGCGCCAGCAGCCAACCAATGGGCACTGAAGCTTTCTTT. J is TRBJ1-1 and V is TRBV4-3; no reliable D call. Germline V gene lookup returns CDR1 LGHNA and CDR2 YSLEER. The CDR3 has 13 residues. The ends were cut back, 2 bases at V and 4 bases at J, with 8 bases in the middle.

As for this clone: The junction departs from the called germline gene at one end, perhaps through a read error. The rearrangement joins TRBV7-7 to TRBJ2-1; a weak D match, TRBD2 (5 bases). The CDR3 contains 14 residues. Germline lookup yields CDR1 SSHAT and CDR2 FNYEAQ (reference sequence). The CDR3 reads CASSLYVYGDEQFF. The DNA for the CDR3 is TGTGCTAGCAGCTTATATGTGTACGGGGATGAGCAGTTCTTC.

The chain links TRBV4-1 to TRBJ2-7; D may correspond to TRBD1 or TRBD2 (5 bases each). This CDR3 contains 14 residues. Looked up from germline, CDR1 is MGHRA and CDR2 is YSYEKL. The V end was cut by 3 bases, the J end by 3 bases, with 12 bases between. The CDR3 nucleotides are TGCGCCAGCAGCCAGCCGGGACGGTTCTACGAGCAGTACTTC. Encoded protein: CASSQPGRFYEQYF.

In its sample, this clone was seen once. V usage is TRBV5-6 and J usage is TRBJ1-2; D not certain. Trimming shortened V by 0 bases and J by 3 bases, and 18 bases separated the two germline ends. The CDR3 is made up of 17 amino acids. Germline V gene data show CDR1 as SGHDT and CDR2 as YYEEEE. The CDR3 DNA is TGTGCCAGCAGCTTGGGGCCCCCTTCCAAGCACGACTATGGCTACACCTTC. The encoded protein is CASSLGPPSKHDYGYTF.

CDR3 sequence: CASSESRGVAGLLSEQFF. The CDR3 coding sequence is TGCGCCAGCAGTGAGTCTCGAGGAGTAGCGGGACTCTTGAGTGAGCAGTTCTTC. V and J are TRBV10-1 and TRBJ2-1; 8 bases match TRBD2. The CDR3 has 18 amino acids. Germline V lookup: CDR1 WNHNN, CDR2 SYGVQD (reference sequence). The V gene end was trimmed by 0 bases and the J gene end by 9 bases; junction bases not matched to a gene: 16.